A single sample is the source of the 17 T cell receptor beta chains below, sequenced in a study of shared clonotypes between healthy human individuals. Clones were sequenced by immunoSEQ multiplex PCR, and TCRdb holds only the in-frame ones, with some missing. The sample records 700,000 or so clones, about 78% being singletons. Source material: memory CD4+ T cells sorted from blood. Regarding subset: CD45RA-negative fraction. These receptors were collected from a woman in her twenties or thirties in good health.

The chain combines TRBV19 with TRBJ2-7; 7 bases fit TRBD1. The CDR3 has 17 residues. Trimming took 6 bases from V and 1 from J; bases not matched to a gene: 15. Per germline, CDR1 LNHDA and CDR2 SQIVND (reference sequence). The CDR3, as DNA: TGTGCCAGTAGCCGAACCACAGGGGCCGTAGATTCCTACGAGCAGTACTTC. Protein sequence: CASSRTTGAVDSYEQYF.

The count of this clone is one. This rearrangement joins TRBV7-9 to TRBJ2-7; 8 bases align to TRBD1. From germline, CDR1 is SEHNR and CDR2 FQNEAQ (reference sequence). V trimming: 4 bases; J trimming: 2 bases; junction bases outside the gene matches: 13. The CDR3 loop spans 17 amino acids. DNA for the CDR3: TGTGCCAGCAGCTCCTACAGGGGGGTGTTTCAGGCCTACGAGCAGTACTTC. Its protein is CASSSYRGVFQAYEQYF.

This clone was seen only once. This sequence joins TRBV28 and TRBJ1-1, with 8 bases lining up with TRBD1. The V gene end was trimmed by 8 bases and the J gene end by 4 bases; junction bases not matched to a gene: 3. This CDR3 comprises 12 residues. Germline CDR1 MDHEN, CDR2 SYDVKM. The CDR3 sequence: CASGQGRTEAFF. The CDR3 region has the DNA TGTGCCAGCGGACAGGGTCGCACTGAAGCTTTCTTT.

The chain is built from TRBV2 and TRBJ2-1; a weak D match, TRBD2 (6 bases). The CDR3 spans 16 residues. Germline V gives CDR1 SNHLY, CDR2 FYNNEI. Trimming removed 0 bases from V and 6 bases from J, with 15 bases in between. CDR3 in amino acids: CASSEAGGRGVNEQFF. The CDR3 DNA sequence: TGTGCCAGCAGTGAAGCGGGGGGTAGAGGGGTCAATGAGCAGTTCTTC.

The rearrangement joins TRBV2 to TRBJ2-7; 10 bases agree with TRBD1. The CDR3 covers 14 residues. CDR1 and CDR2 from the germline V gene are SNHLY and FYNNEI. V lost 6 bases, J lost 3 bases, and 5 bases stayed unmatched. The CDR3: CASRGTGAFYEQYF. The CDR3 coding sequence is TGTGCCAGCAGGGGGACAGGGGCTTTCTACGAGCAGTACTTC.

The chain uses TRBV28 and TRBJ1-3; TRBD1 matches 8 bases. In germline, CDR1 is MDHEN, CDR2 SYDVKM. This CDR3 contains 16 residues. V was clipped by 7 bases and J by 4 bases; unmatched bases: 12. The CDR3 loop reads CASTPPTGGAGNTIYF. CDR3 coding DNA: TGTGCCAGCACCCCTCCTACAGGGGGAGCGGGAAACACCATATATTTT.

The chain carries TRBV9 and TRBJ2-7; 9 bases match TRBD1. This CDR3 is built from 15 residues. The germline V gene has CDR1 SGDLS and CDR2 YYNGEE. V was pared by 2 bases and J by 3 bases, with 6 bases of the junction left unmatched. The CDR3: CASSVATGGGYEQYF. The CDR3, as DNA: TGTGCCAGCAGCGTGGCCACAGGGGGCGGCTACGAGCAGTACTTC. Looking up the rest from reference TRBV9 and TRBJ2-7 gives the full variable domain: DSGVTQTPKHLITATGQRVTLRCSPRSGDLSVYWYQQSLDQGLQFLIQYYNGEERAKGNILERFSAQQFPDLHSELNLSSLELGDSALYFCASSVATGGGYEQYFGPGTRLTVT.

The chain links TRBV7-2 to TRBJ2-3, with TRBD2 as a possible D gene (6 bases). The CDR3 has 16 residues. Germline V lookup: CDR1 SGHTA, CDR2 FQGNSA. V lost 1 base to trimming and J lost 1 base, with 12 bases between them. The CDR3 loop is CASSLGGAGRTDTQYF. As DNA, the CDR3 is TGTGCCAGCAGCTTAGGCGGGGCGGGACGCACAGATACGCAGTATTTT.

The rearrangement uses TRBV18 and TRBJ1-2; 9 bases match TRBD1. The ends lost 8 bases at V and 2 bases at J; junction bases unmatched: 6. The CDR3 spans 14 residues. Per the germline V gene, CDR1 is KGHSH and CDR2 is LQKENI. The CDR3 sequence: CASLGGQGNYGYTF. Here the CDR3 DNA reads TGTGCCAGCCTCGGGGGACAGGGAAACTATGGCTACACCTTC.

The V gene is TRBV5-1, the J gene TRBJ1-3; D not resolved. CDR3 size: 14 residues. The germline gives CDR1 SGHRS, CDR2 YFSETQ. With 1 base removed from V and 0 bases from J, the gap between germline ends came to 5 bases. The CDR3 loop reads CASSLSSSGNTIYF. Written as DNA, the CDR3 is TGCGCCAGCAGCTTGTCGAGCTCTGGAAACACCATATATTTT.

The chain recombines TRBV15 with TRBJ1-1; TRBD1 is a possible D gene (5 bases). Germline V lookup: CDR1 LNHNV, CDR2 YYDKDF (reference sequence). The V end lost 2 bases, the J end lost 1 base, and 11 bases lay between the germline ends. The CDR3 covers 15 residues. CDR3 loop: CATSRKGRSNTEAFF. In nucleotides, the CDR3 is TGTGCCACCAGCAGAAAGGGACGGTCGAACACTGAAGCTTTCTTT.

V usage is TRBV9 and J usage is TRBJ1-2; 8 nucleotides align to TRBD1. CDR1 and CDR2 (germline): SGDLS, YYNGEE. Trimming removed 4 bases from V and 8 bases from J; junction bases left unmatched: 7. This CDR3 spans 13 amino acids. This CDR3 is CASSKGQDRGYTF. The CDR3 coding sequence is TGTGCCAGCAGCAAGGGACAGGATAGAGGCTACACCTTC.

This clone was seen only once. Other DNA sequences in this sample translate to the same CDR3. This chain links TRBV18 with TRBJ1-1, with D possibly being TRBD1 (6 bases). Per the germline V gene, CDR1 is KGHSH and CDR2 is LQKENI. The CDR3 runs to 14 residues. Trimming left V 2 bases short and J 6 bases short, with 13 bases between. CDR3 in amino acids: CASSPNRENSEAFF. The CDR3 DNA follows: TGTGCCAGCTCACCAAACAGGGAAAATTCTGAAGCTTTCTTT.

This clone has a handful of counts. V is TRBV18 and J is TRBJ2-7, with a tentative D call TRBD2 (7 bases). Trimming stripped 3 bases from V and 6 bases from J, with 24 bases between. Germline assignment: CDR1 KGHSH and CDR2 LQKENI. The CDR3 runs to 17 residues. The CDR3 region has the DNA TGTGCCAGCTCACCGACTTCCCCGGGAGGAACAGGGATCGAGCAGTACTTC. Its translation is CASSPTSPGGTGIEQYF.

This chain uses TRBV19 with TRBJ1-1; D call uncertain. V was clipped by 5 bases and J by 5 bases, with 12 bases between them. The V gene's germline CDR1 is LNHDA and CDR2 SQIVND (reference sequence). This CDR3 comprises 13 residues. The CDR3 loop reads CASSGYVLTEAFF. The CDR3 bases are TGTGCCAGTAGTGGTTACGTCCTTACTGAAGCTTTCTTT.

The chain joins TRBV11-1 to TRBJ1-2; no reliable D call. V dropped 5 bases and J dropped 5 bases, with 9 bases sitting between them. CDR1 is SGHAT, CDR2 FQDESV, per germline (reference sequence). The CDR3 covers 12 residues. The CDR3 DNA sequence: TGTGCCAGCAGCCCCGGATTTTATGGCTACACCTTC. Protein sequence: CASSPGFYGYTF.

The chain recombines TRBV10-1 with TRBJ1-1; perhaps TRBD1 as D (6 bases). V gave up 10 bases and J gave up 8 bases, with 20 bases separating them. This CDR3 is 13 amino acids long. Germline CDR1 is WNHNN and CDR2 is SYGVQD (reference sequence). The chain's CDR3 is CATTKNRDGEAFF. The CDR3 nucleotides are TGCGCCACCACAAAGAACAGGGACGGCGAAGCTTTCTTT.